This TCR beta chain is drawn from a study of early T cells in non-severe SARS-CoV-2 infection. Study-level background: Unsorted whole blood bulk RNA was sequenced, with unpaired chains.

This clonotype showed up just a few times. Tagging with unique molecular identifiers was applied to individual cDNA molecules. From the 5' RACE reads, TCRdb called clonotypes with MiXCR, one entry per CDR3 protein. The sample contains 70,000 to 95,000 distinct CDR3 sequences, 14% to 15% of which appear only once. Per germline, CDR1 DFQATT and CDR2 SNEGSKA (reference sequence). The CDR3 length is 14 residues. V gave up 5 bases and J gave up 0 bases; unmatched junction bases: 6. This TCR was recovered from an adult who was a healthcare worker with PCR-confirmed SARS-CoV-2 infection or an uninfected control (not recorded which). This chain links TRBV20-1 with TRBJ1-1, with 7 positions matching TRBD1. The sample comprised whole blood. CDR3 sequence (DNA): TGCAGTGCTCCTCAGACAGGGTTGAACACTGAAGCTTTCTTT. Residues: CSAPQTGLNTEAFF.